Following are 13 T cell receptor beta chains from one sample sequenced in a study of blood T cell repertoires in COVID-19. Only in-frame clones appear in the TCRdb table, and some are missing; sequencing was by immunoSEQ multiplex PCR. The sample carries about 350,000 clones, approximately 86% recorded once. Sequencing input: peripheral blood. These receptors all come from a man aged 25-45 years with COVID-19, enrolled during active disease.

Written as DNA, the CDR3 is TGTGCCAGCAGCCCTGGACAGCTAGGGGACACCATATATTTT. It specifies CASSPGQLGDTIYF. The chain combines TRBV7-3 with TRBJ1-3, with a tentative D call TRBD1 (6 bases). Germline V lookup: CDR1 SGHTA, CDR2 FQGTGA. The CDR3 is made up of 14 amino acids. V lost 5 bases, J lost 8 bases, and 16 bases lay in between. Together with reference TRBV7-3 and TRBJ1-3, the CDR3 gives the full variable domain: GAGVSQTPSNKVTEKGKYVELRCDPISGHTALYWYRQSLGQGPEFLIYFQGTGAADDSGLPNDRFFAVRPEGSVSTLKIQRTERGDSAVYLCASSPGQLGDTIYFGEGSWLTVV.

This clone occurred once. The J gene is TRBJ2-2, the V gene TRBV9; possible D gene TRBD2, 5 bases. This CDR3 is built from 15 residues. Per germline, CDR1 SGDLS and CDR2 YYNGEE. V was clipped by 0 bases and J by 2 bases, with 8 bases between them. The CDR3 sequence: CASSVDGINTGELFF. Here the CDR3 DNA reads TGTGCCAGCAGCGTAGACGGGATCAACACCGGGGAGCTGTTTTTT.

This clone was found once. The chain links TRBV6-2 or TRBV6-3 to TRBJ2-5; the D gene is possibly TRBD1 (6 bases). V was trimmed by 6 bases and J by 5 bases, leaving 19 bases between them. The length of the CDR3 is 15 residues. Germline assignment: CDR1 MNHEY and CDR2 SVGEGT. The CDR3 loop reads CASSPRGPFWETQYF. In nucleotides, the CDR3 is TGTGCCAGCAGCCCCAGGGGACCCTTTTGGGAGACCCAGTACTTC.

With respect to this clone: At the DNA level, this CDR3 is encoded by other sequences in the same sample as well. The genes are TRBV18 and TRBJ2-7, with 9 bases identical to TRBD1. The CDR3 is 14 amino acids. Trimming cost V 3 bases and J 1 base; bases outside gene matches: 1. The V gene's germline CDR1 is KGHSH and CDR2 LQKENI. The CDR3 loop is CASSPGTGSYEQYF. In DNA, the CDR3 is TGTGCCAGCTCACCCGGGACAGGGTCCTACGAGCAGTACTTC.

The chain employs TRBV5-5 and TRBJ1-2, with D hard to call. Deletions cut 4 bases from V and 0 bases from J, with 13 bases between. Per germline, CDR1 SGHKS and CDR2 YYEKEE (reference sequence). The CDR3 is 15 residues long. The CDR3: CASSGLRGSNYGYTF. CDR3 bases: TGTGCCAGCAGCGGACTGAGAGGCTCTAACTATGGCTACACCTTC.

This clone was found many times. The rearrangement uses TRBV6-5 and TRBJ2-2, with 10 nucleotides matching TRBD1. Per the germline V gene, CDR1 is MNHEY and CDR2 is SVGAGI. After removal of 6 bases from V and 6 bases from J, the junction contained 4 bases not matched to a gene. The CDR3 length is 14 residues. The CDR3 region is CASRLGQGAGELFF. CDR3 coding DNA: TGTGCCAGCAGACTCGGACAGGGGGCCGGGGAGCTGTTTTTT.

The V and J genes are TRBV6-5 and TRBJ1-2; perhaps TRBD1 as D (6 bases). Germline-derived CDR1 and CDR2 are MNHEY and SVGAGI. The CDR3 contains 14 residues. Trimming took 0 bases from V and 7 from J, leaving 12 bases between them. The CDR3 region has the DNA TGTGCCAGCAGTTACTCGGGGGGGGGCCTTGGCTACACCTTC. Translated: CASSYSGGGLGYTF.

The rearrangement links TRBV27 to TRBJ2-1, with D perhaps matching TRBD1 (6 bases). This CDR3 region has 13 residues. The V end was cut by 6 bases, the J end by 6 bases, with 12 bases between. Germline CDR1 is MNHEY and CDR2 is SMNVEV (reference sequence). The CDR3 is CASSPLQGNEQFF. The CDR3 region has the DNA TGTGCCAGCAGCCCCCTACAGGGCAATGAGCAGTTCTTC.

This clone is a singleton in its sample. The V and J genes are TRBV9 and TRBJ2-7; no reliable D call. Germline V gene lookup returns CDR1 SGDLS and CDR2 YYNGEE. V dropped 1 base and J dropped 2 bases, with 10 bases sitting between them. The CDR3 contains 14 residues. The CDR3, as DNA: TGTGCCAGCAGCGTATCTGAAACAACCTACGAGCAGTACTTC. It codes for CASSVSETTYEQYF.

This clone occurred once. CDR3: CASSRTPDSWGTLPNEQFF. The CDR3 region has the DNA TGTGCCAGCAGCCGAACCCCGGACAGCTGGGGTACCTTACCCAATGAGCAGTTCTTC. J is TRBJ2-1 and V is TRBV5-8; tentative D call: TRBD1 (6 bases). The CDR3 loop spans 19 amino acids. From germline, CDR1 is SGHTS and CDR2 YDEGEE. V was shortened by 4 bases and J by 6 bases, with 29 bases between the two germline ends. Supplemented by reference TRBV5-8 and TRBJ2-1, the full variable domain reads EAGVTQSPTHLIKTRGQQATLRCSPISGHTSVYWYQQALGLGLQFLLWYDEGEERNRGNFPPRFSGRQFPNYSSELNVNALELEDSALYLCASSRTPDSWGTLPNEQFFGPGTRLTVL.

Only one count was recorded for this clone. This chain connects TRBV18 to TRBJ1-1, with 9 positions matching TRBD1. Looked up from germline, CDR1 is KGHSH and CDR2 is LQKENI. There are 15 residues in the CDR3. V dropped 3 bases and J dropped 4; count of bases not matched to a gene: 6. In DNA, the CDR3 is TGTGCCAGCTCACCGACACAGGGGGCAGTCACTGAAGCTTTCTTT. Amino acid sequence: CASSPTQGAVTEAFF.

This clone came up once. This chain joins TRBV18 and TRBJ2-3; a possible D gene is TRBD2 (6 bases). Deletions cut 4 bases from V and 3 bases from J, with 14 bases between. The CDR3 runs to 15 residues. The germline V gene has CDR1 KGHSH and CDR2 LQKENI. CDR3 sequence reads: CASSRNQGGTDTQYF. CDR3 in DNA: TGTGCCAGCTCACGGAACCAGGGAGGTACAGATACGCAGTATTTT.

The J gene is TRBJ1-2, the V gene TRBV25-1; D not certain. Germline values: CDR1 MGHDK, CDR2 SYGVNS. This CDR3 is 16 amino acids long. Trimming cost V 1 base and J 2 bases, with 14 bases left between them. DNA for the CDR3: TGTGCCAGCAGTGAATTTCACGCCAGCGTCAACTATGGCTACACCTTC. Protein: CASSEFHASVNYGYTF.